The 9 T cell receptor beta chains presented below share a single source sample, sequenced in a study of CD4 T cells in relation to SARS-CoV-2 and coronaviruses. Unexposed donor CD4+ T cells date from about 2011-2018, before the COVID-19 pandemic. Isolation of CD4+ T cells took place after about 9 days in culture. Their target antigens are unknown. Clones were sequenced by immunoSEQ multiplex PCR, and TCRdb holds only the in-frame ones, with some missing. The sample lists 24,000 or so clones, 75% to 85% occurring once. The sample was CD4+ T cells from PBMCs, cultured in vitro. The receptors here all came from a human donor in good health.

V and J are TRBV5-5 and TRBJ1-4, with a tentative D call TRBD1 (5 bases). This CDR3 is 14 amino acids long. Trimming removed 3 bases at V and 5 bases at J, with 11 bases between. CDR1 is SGHKS and CDR2 is YYEKEE in the germline V gene (reference sequence). The CDR3, as DNA: TGTGCCAGCAGCTCCTGGGGGATAAATGAAAAACTGTTTTTT. Translation: CASSSWGINEKLFF.

This rearrangement joins TRBV7-8 to TRBJ2-1; TRBD2 matches 9 bases. Germline V CDR1 and CDR2: SGHVS, FQNEAQ. V lost 5 bases to trimming and J lost 10 bases; unmatched junction nucleotides: 9. CDR3 size: 14 residues. The CDR3 DNA reads as TGTGCCAGCAGCCTCGAAGCGGGGGGATCAGAGCAGTTCTTC. Protein product: CASSLEAGGSEQFF. Using reference TRBV7-8 and TRBJ2-1 for the parts outside the CDR3, the full variable domain is GAGVSQSPRYKVAKRGQDVALRCDPISGHVSLFWYQQALGQGPEFLTYFQNEAQLDKSGLPSDRFFAERPEGSVSTLKIQRTQQEDSAVYLCASSLEAGGSEQFFGPGTRLTVL.

The chain carries TRBV19 and TRBJ2-1, with a tentative D call TRBD2 (6 bases). Trimming took off 10 bases at V and 7 bases at J, with 26 bases between the two ends. Germline V gene lookup returns CDR1 LNHDA and CDR2 SQIVND (reference sequence). There are 16 residues in the CDR3. Here the CDR3 DNA reads TGTGCCACCCGAACCCCGGGACTCCCCAGGTGGAATGAGCAGTTCTTC. Translating gives CATRTPGLPRWNEQFF. Using reference TRBV19 and TRBJ2-1 for the parts outside the CDR3, the full variable domain is DGGITQSPKYLFRKEGQNVTLSCEQNLNHDAMYWYRQDPGQGLRLIYYSQIVNDFQKGDIAEGYSVSREKKESFPLTVTSAQKNPTAFYLCATRTPGLPRWNEQFFGPGTRLTVL.

The chain joins TRBV4-1 to TRBJ2-1; 9 bases align to TRBD2. This CDR3 spans 16 amino acids. Germline CDR1 reads MGHRA; CDR2 reads YSYEKL. V was clipped by 1 base and J by 4 bases; unmatched bases: 5. The CDR3: CASSQGLAGIYNEQFF. CDR3 sequence (DNA): TGCGCCAGCAGCCAAGGTCTAGCGGGGATATACAATGAGCAGTTCTTC.

The rearrangement uses TRBV9 and TRBJ1-5; D remains ambiguous. Germline V gives CDR1 SGDLS, CDR2 YYNGEE. Trimming pared 0 bases from V and 6 bases from J, leaving 10 bases between. The CDR3 sequence is 14 residues long. For the CDR3, the DNA is TGTGCCAGCAGCGTAGGGGCAGGTATTCAGCCCCAGCATTTT. It translates to CASSVGAGIQPQHF.

The CDR3 sequence is CASSRTTGLGYGYTF. The CDR3 bases are TGTGCCAGTAGTAGGACTACAGGGCTGGGCTATGGCTACACCTTC. V and J are TRBV19 and TRBJ1-2, with a tentative D call TRBD1 (6 bases). Germline CDR1 LNHDA, CDR2 SQIVND (reference sequence). Trimming removed 4 bases at V and 4 bases at J, with 16 bases between. The CDR3 covers 15 residues. Complete variable domain (other parts from reference TRBV19 and TRBJ1-2): DGGITQSPKYLFRKEGQNVTLSCEQNLNHDAMYWYRQDPGQGLRLIYYSQIVNDFQKGDIAEGYSVSREKKESFPLTVTSAQKNPTAFYLCASSRTTGLGYGYTFGSGTRLTVV.

The chain couples TRBV5-3 to TRBJ2-3; D might be TRBD2 (5 bases). TRBV5-3 is an ORF, with its function uncertain. Trimming removed 4 bases at V and 6 bases at J, with 21 bases between. This CDR3 contains 16 residues. CDR3 DNA sequence: TGTGCCAGAAGCCAAGCCCCCTCCGGGGTACCCGATACGCAGTATTTT. Translation gives CARSQAPSGVPDTQYF.

The rearrangement joins TRBV18 to TRBJ2-3, with a tentative D call TRBD1 (6 bases). This CDR3 is 16 amino acids long. Germline V gives CDR1 KGHSH, CDR2 LQKENI. V shed 3 bases and J shed 1 base, with 14 bases lying between them. The CDR3 region has the DNA TGTGCCAGCTCACCCGTTGGGACATCTCGCACAGATACGCAGTATTTT. It translates to CASSPVGTSRTDTQYF.

The J gene is TRBJ1-2, the V gene TRBV6-6; 10 bases match TRBD1. Germline CDR1 is MNHNY and CDR2 is SVGAGI (reference sequence). The CDR3 has 17 amino acids. Trimming removed 5 bases from V and 4 bases from J; junction bases left unmatched: 13. DNA of the CDR3: TGTGCCAGCAGTCTAAGACCACCGGGACAGGGGTTCTATGGCTACACCTTC. Translation: CASSLRPPGQGFYGYTF.